Listed below are T cell receptor beta chains from one sample, sequenced in a study of a mutant IDH1 vaccine in newly diagnosed glioma. Antigens for these TCRs are unknown. Method: immunoSEQ multiplex PCR; TCRdb's copy keeps in-frame clones and lacks some. Counted here are about 54,000 clones, roughly nine tenths occurring once; the ten biggest clones make up over 1.5%. This specimen consisted of PBMCs, obtained from a glioma patient whose treatment included an IDH1 peptide vaccine. These TCRs come from a middle-aged man with glioma. CDR3s include the opening cysteine and the closing phenylalanine or tryptophan. A D gene is named only where the DNA matches it firmly. Clone size is not always given. Where it is, it says once, few, many or a class for expanded clones.

abundance	d_gene	v_gene	j_gene	CDR3aa	CDR3nt
.	.	TRBV6-1	TRBJ1-3	CASTYGGTGNTIYF	TGTGCCAGCACTTATGGGGGGACTGGAAACACCATATATTTT
.	.	TRBV5-6	TRBJ1-2	CASSLGGSRRGNYGYTF	TGTGCCAGCAGCTTGGGTGGCAGTCGGAGGGGTAACTATGGCTACACCTTC
.	.	TRBV7-2	TRBJ1-2	CASSLDPDYGYTF	TGTGCCAGCAGCTTAGATCCAGATTATGGCTACACCTTC
.	.	TRBV6-6	TRBJ2-2	CASSYSTGSGELFF	TGTGCCAGCAGTTACTCAACGGGCTCCGGGGAGCTGTTTTTT
once	.	TRBV18	TRBJ2-7	CASSRSRTETYEQYF	TGTGCCAGCTCACGGTCCCGGACAGAGACCTACGAGCAGTACTTC
.	TRBD2	TRBV6-1	TRBJ2-1	CASSEIVAGGYNEQFF	TGTGCCAGCAGTGAAATAGTAGCGGGAGGCTACAATGAGCAGTTCTTC
.	.	TRBV29-1	TRBJ2-2	CSVPSSGELFF	TGCAGCGTTCCATCTAGCGGGGAGCTGTTTTTT
.	.	TRBV18	TRBJ2-5	CASSLPEGAKETQYF	TGTGCCAGCTCACTCCCAGAAGGTGCGAAGGAGACCCAGTACTTC
.	.	TRBV9	TRBJ1-1	CASSGPGLNTEAFF	TGTGCCAGCAGCGGTCCCGGACTGAACACTGAAGCTTTCTTT
.	.	TRBV5-1	TRBJ2-7	CASSGSSYEQYF	TGCGCCAGCAGCGGGAGCTCCTACGAGCAGTACTTC
.	.	TRBV14	TRBJ1-5	CASSQVYSPNQPQHF	TGTGCCAGCAGCCAAGTTTACAGCCCTAATCAGCCCCAGCATTTT
medium-sized	.	TRBV6-4	TRBJ2-1	CASSDSGEGDYNEQFF	TGTGCCAGCAGTGACTCGGGCGAGGGGGACTACAATGAGCAGTTCTTC
.	.	TRBV5-1	TRBJ1-2	CASTLEGSWRYTF	TGCGCCAGCACCCTGGAGGGCAGCTGGCGCTACACCTTC
.	TRBD1	TRBV7-8	TRBJ2-7	CASRAPDRFHEQYF	TGTGCCAGCAGAGCTCCGGACAGGTTCCACGAGCAGTACTTC
.	TRBD1	TRBV5-1	TRBJ2-3	CASSLGQGADTQYF	TGCGCCAGCAGCTTGGGACAGGGGGCAGATACGCAGTATTTT
.	.	TRBV7-2	TRBJ2-3	CASSLATPSTDTQYF	TGTGCCAGCAGCTTGGCGACTCCTAGCACAGATACGCAGTATTTT
.	.	TRBV5-4	TRBJ2-7	CASSFRREQYF	TGTGCCAGCAGCTTTAGGAGAGAGCAGTACTTC
.	.	TRBV4-1	TRBJ2-3	CASSQDRETGDTDTQYF	TGCGCCAGCAGCCAAGACCGCGAGACAGGAGACACAGATACGCAGTATTTT
few	.	TRBV5-1	TRBJ2-3	CASSVKGTDTQYF	TGCGCCAGCAGCGTCAAAGGCACAGATACGCAGTATTTT
.	.	TRBV7-8	TRBJ1-5	CASSLVWGVGQPQHF	TGTGCCAGCAGCTTAGTGTGGGGGGTGGGTCAGCCCCAGCATTTT
.	TRBD1	TRBV7-2	TRBJ1-5	CASSATRGGERSNQPQHF	TGTGCCAGCAGCGCCACCCGAGGGGGCGAGCGTAGCAATCAGCCCCAGCATTTT
.	.	TRBV2	TRBJ1-5	CASRDRNSNQPQHF	TGTGCCAGCAGGGACAGAAATAGCAATCAGCCCCAGCATTTT
.	.	TRBV6-5	TRBJ1-4	CASSFQGGAGNEKLFF	TGTGCCAGCAGTTTCCAAGGCGGGGCGGGTAATGAAAAACTGTTTTTT
.	TRBD1	TRBV2	TRBJ1-2	CASTGQGLANYGYTF	TGTGCCAGCACTGGACAGGGGCTAGCTAACTATGGCTACACCTTC
.	.	TRBV7-2	TRBJ2-6	CASSLGSTVGGANVLTF	TGTGCCAGCAGCTTAGGGTCCACAGTGGGAGGGGCCAACGTCCTGACTTTC
.	.	TRBV18	TRBJ2-2	CASSPPSAGELFF	TGTGCCAGCTCACCACCAAGCGCCGGGGAGCTGTTTTTT
.	.	TRBV27	TRBJ1-1	CASSLKGSYVNTEAFF	TGTGCCAGCAGTTTAAAGGGGTCGTACGTGAACACTGAAGCTTTCTTT
.	TRBD1	TRBV7-8	TRBJ2-7	CASSQRRTGVYEQYF	TGTGCCAGCAGCCAACGGCGGACAGGGGTCTACGAGCAGTACTTC
.	TRBD1	TRBV15	TRBJ2-1	CATSRDKPGGYSNEQFF	TGTGCCACCAGCAGAGATAAACCAGGGGGATACTCCAATGAGCAGTTCTTC
.	.	TRBV7-6	TRBJ1-4	CASSFTEQAKLFF	TGTGCCAGCAGCTTCACCGAGCAGGCAAAACTGTTTTTT
.	.	TRBV15	TRBJ2-1	CATSRDRREGPFF	TGTGCCACCAGCAGAGATCGGCGGGAAGGACCGTTCTTC
.	.	TRBV7-3	TRBJ1-1	CASSLGQHTEAFF	TGTGCCAGCAGCTTAGGACAACACACTGAAGCTTTCTTT
.	.	TRBV4-1	TRBJ1-5	CASSQELGGNQPQHF	TGCGCCAGCAGCCAAGAGTTGGGCGGCAATCAGCCCCAGCATTTT
few	TRBD2	TRBV6-1	TRBJ2-1	CASSEFISGRYNEQFF	TGTGCCAGCAGTGAATTCATTAGCGGGAGGTACAATGAGCAGTTCTTC
.	.	TRBV2	TRBJ2-3	CASRRTTINTQYF	TGTGCCAGCAGACGGACTACCATAAATACGCAGTATTTT
.	TRBD1	TRBV19	TRBJ2-7	CASSLDRGLSYEQYF	TGTGCCAGTAGTTTGGACAGGGGCCTATCCTACGAGCAGTACTTC
.	.	TRBV4-1	TRBJ2-5	CASKSRDFPAETQYF	TGCGCCAGCAAAAGCCGGGACTTTCCCGCGGAGACCCAGTACTTC
.	.	TRBV6-5	TRBJ1-5	CASQKSPGLHQPQHF	TGTGCCAGTCAGAAAAGCCCGGGCCTACATCAGCCCCAGCATTTT
.	.	TRBV4-2	TRBJ1-2	CASSGSGPGYTF	TGTGCCAGCAGCGGCTCGGGTCCTGGCTACACCTTC
few	TRBD2	TRBV5-1	TRBJ2-3	CASTMGLAGGVDTQYF	TGCGCCAGCACCATGGGACTAGCGGGAGGCGTCGATACGCAGTATTTT
.	TRBD1	TRBV6-1	TRBJ2-7	CASSFRDRSNEQYF	TGTGCCAGCAGCTTCCGGGACAGAAGCAACGAGCAGTACTTC
.	.	TRBV6-5	TRBJ2-2	CASSYSAGPYTGELFF	TGTGCCAGCAGTTACTCAGCAGGGCCTTACACCGGGGAGCTGTTTTTT